These T cell receptor beta chains were read from a single sample in a study of shared clonotypes between healthy human individuals. Using immunoSEQ multiplex PCR, the repertoire was profiled, and TCRdb retains in-frame clones only, with some absent. This sample has about 2.2 million clones, with approximately 92% found just once. Sequences were obtained from naive CD8+ T cells from PBMCs. These receptors were collected from a man aged 18 to 30 in good health. Some clones in this sample may be carry-over from other donors' samples. The CDR3 runs from the conserved cysteine through the conserved F or W. A D gene is named only where the DNA matches it firmly. Only some rows state a clone size, as once, few, many or a class for expanded clones.

d_gene: TRBD2; abundance: -; j_gene: TRBJ2-5; v_gene: TRBV7-3; CDR3aa: CASSLTTSGRETQYF; CDR3nt: TGTGCCAGCAGCTTAACGACTAGCGGGAGAGAGACCCAGTACTTC
d_gene: -; abundance: -; j_gene: TRBJ2-4; v_gene: TRBV7-2; CDR3aa: CASSYGAKNIQYF; CDR3nt: TGTGCCAGCAGCTACGGGGCCAAAAACATTCAGTACTTC
d_gene: TRBD2; abundance: once; j_gene: TRBJ2-2; v_gene: TRBV7-8; CDR3aa: CASSLAGGGTGELFF; CDR3nt: TGTGCCAGCAGCTTGGCGGGAGGGGGCACCGGGGAGCTGTTTTTT
d_gene: -; abundance: -; j_gene: TRBJ1-2; v_gene: TRBV5-1; CDR3aa: CASSLGVGANYGYTF; CDR3nt: TGCGCCAGCAGCTTGGGGGTCGGAGCTAACTATGGCTACACCTTC
d_gene: -; abundance: once; j_gene: TRBJ1-1; v_gene: TRBV27; CDR3aa: CASSFVFRDSLYAFF; CDR3nt: TGTGCCAGCAGTTTTGTATTCAGGGACTCCCTTTACGCTTTCTTT
d_gene: TRBD2; abundance: -; j_gene: TRBJ2-7; v_gene: TRBV27; CDR3aa: CASSKGTSGSYEQYF; CDR3nt: TGTGCCAGCAGTAAAGGGACTAGCGGTTCCTACGAGCAGTACTTC
d_gene: -; abundance: once; j_gene: TRBJ2-5; v_gene: TRBV18; CDR3aa: CASSPLQGAETQYF; CDR3nt: TGTGCCAGCTCACCGTTACAGGGTGCAGAGACCCAGTACTTC
d_gene: -; abundance: -; j_gene: TRBJ2-2; v_gene: TRBV5-6; CDR3aa: CASSSGLELFF; CDR3nt: TGTGCCAGCAGCTCCGGACTTGAGCTGTTTTTT
d_gene: TRBD1; abundance: -; j_gene: TRBJ2-7; v_gene: TRBV27; CDR3aa: CASSWGTGPYEQYF; CDR3nt: TGTGCCAGCAGTTGGGGGACAGGCCCCTACGAGCAGTACTTC
d_gene: -; abundance: -; j_gene: TRBJ2-7; v_gene: TRBV28; CDR3aa: CATRQPNSYEQYF; CDR3nt: TGTGCCACACGACAGCCCAACTCCTACGAGCAGTACTTC
d_gene: TRBD1; abundance: -; j_gene: TRBJ1-3; v_gene: TRBV27; CDR3aa: CASSAHVRQGKPGNTIYF; CDR3nt: TGTGCCAGCAGCGCCCACGTGAGACAGGGGAAGCCTGGAAACACCATATATTTT
d_gene: -; abundance: -; j_gene: TRBJ2-1; v_gene: TRBV25-1; CDR3aa: CASSAGRSYNEQFF; CDR3nt: TGTGCCAGCAGTGCCGGGAGATCCTACAATGAGCAGTTCTTC
d_gene: -; abundance: -; j_gene: TRBJ2-7; v_gene: TRBV4-3; CDR3aa: CASSQAQEGAGTYEQYF; CDR3nt: TGCGCCAGCAGCCAAGCCCAGGAGGGGGCAGGGACCTACGAGCAGTACTTC
d_gene: TRBD1; abundance: -; j_gene: TRBJ2-1; v_gene: TRBV28; CDR3aa: CASRGTGYNEQFF; CDR3nt: TGTGCCAGCAGGGGGACAGGCTACAATGAGCAGTTCTTC
d_gene: TRBD1; abundance: -; j_gene: TRBJ2-5; v_gene: TRBV7-9; CDR3aa: CASSYYGTGQETQYF; CDR3nt: TGTGCCAGCAGCTACTACGGGACAGGGCAAGAGACCCAGTACTTC
d_gene: -; abundance: -; j_gene: TRBJ2-1; v_gene: TRBV27; CDR3aa: CASSSPTLNEQFF; CDR3nt: TGTGCCAGCAGTTCGCCCACGCTCAATGAGCAGTTCTTC
d_gene: TRBD1; abundance: once; j_gene: TRBJ2-1; v_gene: TRBV9; CDR3aa: CASSVGTGLYNEQFF; CDR3nt: TGTGCCAGCAGCGTAGGGACAGGGCTCTACAATGAGCAGTTCTTC
d_gene: TRBD1; abundance: -; j_gene: TRBJ2-2; v_gene: TRBV28; CDR3aa: CASGSGGTTGDSGELFF; CDR3nt: TGTGCCAGTGGGTCCGGAGGCACGACAGGGGACTCCGGGGAGCTGTTTTTT
d_gene: TRBD2; abundance: -; j_gene: TRBJ2-1; v_gene: TRBV27; CDR3aa: CASSKIAGAYNEQFF; CDR3nt: TGTGCCAGCAGTAAAATAGCGGGAGCCTACAATGAGCAGTTCTTC
d_gene: -; abundance: -; j_gene: TRBJ2-3; v_gene: TRBV7-9; CDR3aa: CASTWGVSSTDTQYF; CDR3nt: TGTGCCAGCACCTGGGGTGTCTCATCCACAGATACGCAGTATTTT
d_gene: -; abundance: -; j_gene: TRBJ2-1; v_gene: TRBV15; CDR3aa: CATSRDPPAADEQFF; CDR3nt: TGTGCCACCAGCAGAGATCCGCCGGCGGCGGATGAGCAGTTCTTC
d_gene: TRBD1; abundance: -; j_gene: TRBJ2-7; v_gene: TRBV10-3; CDR3aa: CAISLDRGPHEQYF; CDR3nt: TGTGCCATCAGTTTAGACAGGGGGCCCCACGAGCAGTACTTC
d_gene: TRBD2; abundance: -; j_gene: TRBJ2-1; v_gene: TRBV4-2; CDR3aa: CASSRKTAGGYNEQFF; CDR3nt: TGTGCCAGCAGCCGTAAGACCGCGGGGGGATACAATGAGCAGTTCTTC
d_gene: TRBD1; abundance: once; j_gene: TRBJ2-5; v_gene: TRBV9; CDR3aa: CASSGTGGSGETQYF; CDR3nt: TGTGCCAGCAGCGGGACAGGGGGCTCGGGGGAGACCCAGTACTTC
d_gene: TRBD1; abundance: -; j_gene: TRBJ1-3; v_gene: TRBV7-2; CDR3aa: CATGGTGVSGNTIYF; CDR3nt: TGTGCCACCGGAGGGACAGGAGTCTCTGGAAACACCATATATTTT
d_gene: TRBD1; abundance: -; j_gene: TRBJ2-1; v_gene: TRBV7-9; CDR3aa: CASSQGQGVYNEQFF; CDR3nt: TGTGCCAGCAGCCAAGGACAGGGGGTATACAATGAGCAGTTCTTC
d_gene: -; abundance: -; j_gene: TRBJ2-7; v_gene: TRBV5-8; CDR3aa: CASSLQSYEQYF; CDR3nt: TGTGCCAGCAGCTTGCAGAGCTACGAGCAGTACTTC
d_gene: -; abundance: -; j_gene: TRBJ2-1; v_gene: TRBV27; CDR3aa: CASTPVQGYNEQFF; CDR3nt: TGTGCCAGCACCCCCGTACAGGGCTACAATGAGCAGTTCTTC
d_gene: TRBD2; abundance: -; j_gene: TRBJ2-1; v_gene: TRBV13; CDR3aa: CASSSFAERDYNEQFF; CDR3nt: TGTGCCAGCAGTAGTTTTGCTGAGCGGGACTACAATGAGCAGTTCTTC
d_gene: -; abundance: -; j_gene: TRBJ2-1; v_gene: TRBV29-1; CDR3aa: CSMRWVGNEQFF; CDR3nt: TGCAGCATGAGGTGGGTCGGGAATGAGCAGTTCTTC
d_gene: -; abundance: -; j_gene: TRBJ2-7; v_gene: TRBV7-8; CDR3aa: CASTPRPTGVSYEQYF; CDR3nt: TGTGCCAGCACCCCACGACCGACAGGCGTGTCCTACGAGCAGTACTTC
d_gene: TRBD1; abundance: -; j_gene: TRBJ1-1; v_gene: TRBV9; CDR3aa: CASSVGTGAGAFF; CDR3nt: TGTGCCAGCAGCGTAGGGACAGGGGCTGGAGCTTTCTTT
d_gene: TRBD1; abundance: -; j_gene: TRBJ2-7; v_gene: TRBV27; CDR3aa: CASGTTGGMSEQYF; CDR3nt: TGTGCCAGCGGGACTACAGGGGGCATGAGTGAGCAGTACTTC
d_gene: -; abundance: -; j_gene: TRBJ2-7; v_gene: TRBV27; CDR3aa: CASSLIGTAGPSYEQYF; CDR3nt: TGTGCCAGCAGTTTAATAGGAACGGCGGGACCCTCCTACGAGCAGTACTTC
d_gene: -; abundance: -; j_gene: TRBJ1-5; v_gene: TRBV9; CDR3aa: CASSATVSNQPQHF; CDR3nt: TGTGCCAGCAGCGCGACAGTTAGCAATCAGCCCCAGCATTTT
d_gene: -; abundance: -; j_gene: TRBJ1-1; v_gene: TRBV11-2; CDR3aa: CASTPGQGLNTEAFF; CDR3nt: TGTGCCAGCACCCCAGGCCAGGGGCTGAACACTGAAGCTTTCTTT
d_gene: -; abundance: -; j_gene: TRBJ2-7; v_gene: TRBV9; CDR3aa: CASSVGLSAYEQYF; CDR3nt: TGTGCCAGCAGCGTAGGTCTCTCGGCATACGAGCAGTACTTC
d_gene: TRBD1; abundance: -; j_gene: TRBJ1-4; v_gene: TRBV12-5; CDR3aa: CASGLGRTGQTINEKLFF; CDR3nt: TGTGCTAGTGGTTTAGGCAGGACAGGCCAGACGATTAATGAAAAACTGTTTTTT
d_gene: -; abundance: -; j_gene: TRBJ2-7; v_gene: TRBV2; CDR3aa: CASSESMWSAYEQYF; CDR3nt: TGTGCCAGCAGTGAGTCCATGTGGAGCGCCTACGAGCAGTACTTC
d_gene: -; abundance: -; j_gene: TRBJ2-7; v_gene: TRBV18; CDR3aa: CASSPRPRGEQYF; CDR3nt: TGTGCCAGCTCACCCCGACCCCGCGGCGAGCAGTACTTC
d_gene: TRBD1; abundance: -; j_gene: TRBJ2-7; v_gene: TRBV13; CDR3aa: CASSKGTGGSYEQYF; CDR3nt: TGTGCCAGCAGCAAAGGGACAGGTGGGTCCTACGAGCAGTACTTC
d_gene: -; abundance: -; j_gene: TRBJ1-5; v_gene: TRBV4-1; CDR3aa: CASSQDLTDRLNQPQHF; CDR3nt: TGCGCCAGCAGCCAAGATCTTACAGACCGACTGAATCAGCCCCAGCATTTT
d_gene: TRBD2; abundance: -; j_gene: TRBJ2-2; v_gene: TRBV10-2; CDR3aa: CASSESRGRSIGELFF; CDR3nt: TGCGCCAGCAGTGAGTCGCGCGGGAGATCGATCGGGGAGCTGTTTTTT
d_gene: -; abundance: once; j_gene: TRBJ1-1; v_gene: TRBV11-2; CDR3aa: CASSLGGRGTEAFF; CDR3nt: TGTGCCAGCAGCTTAGGTGGCAGGGGTACTGAAGCTTTCTTT
d_gene: -; abundance: -; j_gene: TRBJ2-1; v_gene: TRBV25-1; CDR3aa: CASSEEGSYNEQFF; CDR3nt: TGTGCCAGCAGTGAAGAAGGATCCTACAATGAGCAGTTCTTC
d_gene: TRBD1; abundance: -; j_gene: TRBJ2-7; v_gene: TRBV2; CDR3aa: CASRPGTGYYEQYF; CDR3nt: TGTGCCAGCAGGCCCGGGACAGGGTACTACGAGCAGTACTTC
d_gene: -; abundance: -; j_gene: TRBJ2-5; v_gene: TRBV5-4; CDR3aa: CASSPDGKYQETQYF; CDR3nt: TGTGCCAGCAGCCCGGACGGAAAGTACCAAGAGACCCAGTACTTC
d_gene: TRBD2; abundance: -; j_gene: TRBJ2-3; v_gene: TRBV29-1; CDR3aa: CSVVLAAQYF; CDR3nt: TGCAGCGTTGTACTAGCGGCGCAGTATTTT
d_gene: TRBD2; abundance: -; j_gene: TRBJ2-7; v_gene: TRBV6-1; CDR3aa: CASRAGLASYEQYF; CDR3nt: TGTGCCAGCAGAGCGGGACTAGCGAGCTACGAGCAGTACTTC
d_gene: -; abundance: -; j_gene: TRBJ2-7; v_gene: TRBV27; CDR3aa: CASQELGTSYEQYF; CDR3nt: TGTGCCAGCCAAGAATTAGGGACCTCCTACGAGCAGTACTTC
d_gene: -; abundance: -; j_gene: TRBJ2-3; v_gene: TRBV28; CDR3aa: CASSWLRLSTDTQYF; CDR3nt: TGTGCCAGCAGTTGGCTTAGGTTAAGCACAGATACGCAGTATTTT
d_gene: TRBD1; abundance: -; j_gene: TRBJ1-1; v_gene: TRBV7-2; CDR3aa: CASSFRTGQNTEAFF; CDR3nt: TGTGCCAGCAGCTTCAGGACAGGGCAAAACACTGAAGCTTTCTTT
d_gene: -; abundance: -; j_gene: TRBJ2-7; v_gene: TRBV5-6; CDR3aa: CASSTYPGSSYEQYF; CDR3nt: TGTGCCAGCAGCACCTATCCCGGGTCTTCCTACGAGCAGTACTTC
d_gene: -; abundance: -; j_gene: TRBJ2-3; v_gene: TRBV6-6; CDR3aa: CASSYIILDLGATQYF; CDR3nt: TGTGCCAGCAGTTACATAATTCTTGACTTGGGAGCTACGCAGTATTTT
d_gene: -; abundance: once; j_gene: TRBJ2-3; v_gene: TRBV7-8; CDR3aa: CASSFFSRGTSDTQYF; CDR3nt: TGTGCCAGCAGCTTTTTCTCCAGGGGAACTTCAGATACGCAGTATTTT
d_gene: TRBD1; abundance: -; j_gene: TRBJ2-1; v_gene: TRBV27; CDR3aa: CASSPRDRDNEQFF; CDR3nt: TGTGCCAGCAGTCCCCGGGACAGGGACAATGAGCAGTTCTTC
d_gene: -; abundance: -; j_gene: TRBJ1-2; v_gene: TRBV19; CDR3aa: CASRTGLDGGYTF; CDR3nt: TGTGCCAGTAGGACCGGGCTCGATGGTGGCTACACCTTC